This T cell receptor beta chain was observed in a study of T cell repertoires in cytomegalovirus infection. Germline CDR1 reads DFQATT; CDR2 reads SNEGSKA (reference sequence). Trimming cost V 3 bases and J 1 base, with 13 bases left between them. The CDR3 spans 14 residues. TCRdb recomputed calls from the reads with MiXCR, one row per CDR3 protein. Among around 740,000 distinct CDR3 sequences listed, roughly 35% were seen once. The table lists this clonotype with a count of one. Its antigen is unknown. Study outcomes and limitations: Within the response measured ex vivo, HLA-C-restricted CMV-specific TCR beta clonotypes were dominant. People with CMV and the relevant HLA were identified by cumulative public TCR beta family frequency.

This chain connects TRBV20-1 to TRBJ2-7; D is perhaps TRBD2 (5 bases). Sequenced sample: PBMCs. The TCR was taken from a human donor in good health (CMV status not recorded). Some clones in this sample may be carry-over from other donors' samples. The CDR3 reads CSASKAPGSYEQYF. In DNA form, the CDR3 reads TGCAGTGCTAGTAAGGCACCGGGGTCCTACGAGCAGTACTTC.